The TCR beta chain under discussion was sequenced for a study of T cells in localized non-small cell lung cancer. Overall study findings and caveats: Adjacent lung exhibited a median of 57 among the 100 most abundant tumor clones.

In regard to this clone: Its antigen remains unidentified.

This CDR3 region has 12 residues. V shed 1 base and J shed 7 bases, with 8 bases lying between them. CDR1 is MDHEN, CDR2 SYDVKM, per germline. Sequencing was performed with immunoSEQ multiplex PCR; in TCRdb, only in-frame clones are kept and a portion is missing. The table lists 3,400 or so clones, around 19% of them singletons. The chain joins TRBV28 to TRBJ2-7, with D unresolved. The sample in question was lung tumor tissue, obtained before any cancer treatment. This clonotype was obtained from a woman aged 35 to 70 with stage III squamous cell lung carcinoma. Here the CDR3 DNA reads TGTGCCAGCAGTTTATTATCCGCGGAGCAGTACTTC. This gives the protein CASSLLSAEQYF.